Each of the 28 T cell receptor beta chains below was sequenced from the same sample in a study of T cell repertoires in cytomegalovirus infection. These receptors lack a known antigen. TCRdb re-called the reads through MiXCR, storing one row per CDR3 protein. The sample records roughly 990,000 distinct CDR3 sequences, about a third being singletons. The material was cultured CD8+ T cells from PBMCs, obtained from culture after CMV antigen stimulation. The receptors come from a human donor in good health (CMV status not recorded). Some clones in this sample may be carry-over from other donors' samples.

The chain combines TRBV7-2 with TRBJ1-2; D uncertain. The CDR3 contains 13 residues. Trimming shortened V by 8 bases and J by 5 bases, and 15 bases separated the two germline ends. Germline assignment: CDR1 SGHTA and CDR2 FQGNSA. The CDR3 coding sequence is TGTGCCAGCCCCGTTTCCTTTGGGTATGGCTACACCTTC. Translating it yields CASPVSFGYGYTF.

V and J are TRBV4-1 and TRBJ2-1; TRBD2 matches at 8 bases. Per the germline V gene, CDR1 is MGHRA and CDR2 is YSYEKL. The CDR3 runs 18 residues. Germline trimming cut 1 base from V and 5 bases from J; bases unmatched to any gene: 13. CDR3: CASSQVVLSGGSDNEQFF. The CDR3 bases are TGCGCCAGCAGCCAAGTGGTTTTGAGCGGGGGATCAGACAATGAGCAGTTCTTC.

Many counts were recorded for this clonotype. The CDR3 is CASSFGTGNEKLFF. The CDR3 DNA is TGTGCCAGCAGCTTCGGGACAGGGAACGAAAAACTGTTTTTT. The chain uses TRBV7-2 and TRBJ1-4, with 9 bases aligning to TRBD1. CDR1 and CDR2 (germline): SGHTA, FQGNSA. J gave up 8 bases and V 3 bases, and 4 bases lay outside the gene matches. The CDR3 covers 14 residues.

This sequence joins TRBV12-3 or TRBV12-4 and TRBJ2-3, with 9 bases that match TRBD2. The CDR3 spans 16 residues. J gave up 7 bases and V 6 bases, and 14 bases lay outside the gene matches. CDR3 bases: TGTGCCAGCAGGACCTCTAGCGGGGCCCAAAGGTATACGCAGTATTTT. Protein product: CASRTSSGAQRYTQYF.

A few counts support this clonotype. The CDR3 sequence is CASSFPMDTQYF. In nucleotides, the CDR3 is TGTGCCAGCAGTTTCCCCATGGATACGCAGTATTTT. The J gene is TRBJ2-3, the V gene TRBV12-3 or TRBV12-4; D unresolved. The CDR3 contains 12 residues. The V end lost 3 bases, the J end lost 6 bases, and 7 bases lay between the germline ends.

This clonotype was recorded many times. The chain employs TRBV12-3 or TRBV12-4 and TRBJ2-3; no definite D call. CDR3 length equals 14 residues. The germline V and J ends were trimmed by 1 base and 4 bases, with 9 bases remaining between them. In nucleotides, the CDR3 is TGTGCCAGCAGTTTAGAAGGCCGGGCAGATACGCAGTATTTT. Translation gives CASSLEGRADTQYF.

This clonotype was observed a handful of times. The DNA of the CDR3 is TGTGCCAGCAGCCAAGATGTATTCTCTGGAAACACCATATATTTT. Its translation: CASSQDVFSGNTIYF. This rearrangement joins TRBV14 to TRBJ1-3; D is unresolved. The V and J ends lost 0 bases and 0 bases respectively, with 6 bases between them. The CDR3 extends over 15 amino acids. CDR1 and CDR2 (germline): SGHDN, FVKESK.

V gene TRBV12-3 or TRBV12-4 combines with J gene TRBJ1-4; 8 bases match TRBD1. The CDR3 has 15 residues. V was clipped by 2 bases and J by 10 bases; unmatched bases: 9. The CDR3 is CASSLRGQVDGKLFF. DNA for the CDR3: TGTGCCAGCAGTTTACGGGGACAGGTGGATGGAAAACTGTTTTTT.

The genes are TRBV27 and TRBJ2-3; no clear D gene. Germline V gene sequence: CDR1 MNHEY, CDR2 SMNVEV (reference sequence). There are 14 residues in the CDR3. Between the trimmed V and J ends, which lost 6 bases and 1 base, there was a span of 11 bases. CDR3 in amino acids: CASSARWGTDTQYF. The CDR3 DNA reads TGTGCCAGCAGCGCCCGGTGGGGCACAGATACGCAGTATTTT.

Many counts were recorded for this clonotype. This chain connects TRBV7-8 to TRBJ1-5, with 10 bases that match TRBD1. Trimming removed 5 bases from V and 2 bases from J; junction bases left unmatched: 18. Germline lookup yields CDR1 SGHVS and CDR2 FQNEAQ. This CDR3 spans 20 amino acids. The CDR3 here is CASSPTGWGQGLNGNQPQHF. In DNA, the CDR3 is TGTGCCAGCAGCCCCACAGGTTGGGGACAGGGGTTAAATGGCAATCAGCCCCAGCATTTT.

J is TRBJ1-4 and V is TRBV6-2 or TRBV6-3; TRBD1 agrees at 10 bases. CDR3 length: 15 residues. V was pared by 7 bases and J by 6 bases, with 8 bases of the junction left unmatched. The germline V gene has CDR1 MNHEY and CDR2 SVGEGT. The CDR3, as DNA: TGTGCCAGCAACCTAGGGGGACAGGGGCATGAAAAACTGTTTTTT. Protein: CASNLGGQGHEKLFF.

A single count supports this clonotype. V is TRBV9 and J is TRBJ2-5, with D perhaps matching TRBD2 (6 bases). The CDR3 sequence is 16 residues long. V lost 0 bases and J lost 4, with 16 bases in between. Germline CDR1 and CDR2: SGDLS and YYNGEE. The CDR3 DNA sequence: TGTGCCAGCAGCGTAGGCGGGGCGGCGGCCTTAGAGACCCAGTACTTC. This encodes CASSVGGAAALETQYF.

The chain employs TRBV29-1 and TRBJ2-7; tentative D call: TRBD1 (6 bases). There are 13 residues in the CDR3. Germline V gene data show CDR1 as SQVTM and CDR2 as ANQGSEA. Trimming left V 4 bases short and J 3 bases short, with 13 bases between. The CDR3 region has the DNA TGCAGCGTTGTTACGGGACACTTCTACGAGCAGTACTTC. Its protein product is CSVVTGHFYEQYF.

The chain combines TRBV12-3 or TRBV12-4 with TRBJ1-2; TRBD1 matches 7 bases. With V trimmed by 6 bases and J by 6 bases, 7 bases remained unmatched. This CDR3 region has 13 residues. CDR3 nucleotide sequence: TGTGCCAGCAGCCCCGGGACAGAGAATGGCTACACCTTC. The encoded protein is CASSPGTENGYTF.

This clonotype has ten or more counts. This chain uses TRBV11-2 with TRBJ2-2; D is possibly TRBD2 (5 bases). Trimming stripped 5 bases from V and 5 bases from J, with 15 bases between. Germline V gene lookup returns CDR1 SGHAT and CDR2 FQNNGV. The CDR3 consists of 15 residues. CDR3 sequence reads: CASSHPWTGTGELFF. CDR3 bases: TGTGCCAGCAGCCATCCTTGGACTGGGACCGGGGAGCTGTTTTTT.

The chain employs TRBV5-4 and TRBJ1-6; D ambiguous. V gave up 4 bases and J gave up 7 bases, with 24 bases separating them. The CDR3 is 18 residues long. Germline V gene lookup returns CDR1 SGHNT and CDR2 YYREEE (reference sequence). As DNA, the CDR3 is TGTGCCAGCAGCCCACGCCCCCCTGCTCCAGAACTAAATTCACCCCTCCACTTT. Protein sequence: CASSPRPPAPELNSPLHF. Complete variable domain (other parts from reference TRBV5-4 and TRBJ1-6): ETGVTQSPTHLIKTRGQQVTLRCSSQSGHNTVSWYQQALGQGPQFIFQYYREEENGRGNFPPRFSGLQFPNYSSELNVNALELDDSALYLCASSPRPPAPELNSPLHFGNGTRLTVT.

This clonotype was observed a few times. The chain is built from TRBV12-3 or TRBV12-4 and TRBJ1-2; D unclear. The CDR3 length is 15 residues. V was shortened by 7 bases and J by 0 bases, with 15 bases between the two germline ends. The CDR3 region has the DNA TGTGCCAGCACCCCTGGGAATCCTACTAACTATGGCTACACCTTC. It translates to CASTPGNPTNYGYTF.

This clonotype was detected a few times. V is TRBV7-6 and J is TRBJ2-2; TRBD1 matches at 7 bases. Looked up from germline, CDR1 is SGHVS and CDR2 is FNYEAQ. The CDR3 loop spans 17 amino acids. Trimming took 3 bases from V and 0 from J; bases not matched to a gene: 7. The CDR3 here is CASSLRLGQTNTGELFF. The CDR3, as DNA: TGTGCCAGCAGCTTGAGACTGGGACAGACGAACACCGGGGAGCTGTTTTTT. The full variable domain, in which reference TRBV7-6 and TRBJ2-2 provide the parts outside the CDR3, is GAGVSQSPRYKVTKRGQDVALRCDPISGHVSLYWYRQALGQGPEFLTYFNYEAQQDKSGLPNDRFSAERPEGSISTLTIQRTEQRDSAMYRCASSLRLGQTNTGELFFGEGSRLTVL.

This clonotype was counted a few times. V gene TRBV19 combines with J gene TRBJ1-5; TRBD1 matches at 7 bases. Per germline, CDR1 LNHDA and CDR2 SQIVND (reference sequence). This CDR3 comprises 19 residues. V lost 3 bases to trimming and J lost 3 bases; unmatched junction nucleotides: 17. CDR3 nucleotides: TGTGCCAGTAGTATTGGACCCCGGAGACAGGGTTTTGACAATCAGCCCCAGCATTTT. Protein: CASSIGPRRQGFDNQPQHF.

The CDR3 DNA is TGTGCCATCGCGGCAGGGGGGGGCACCGGGGAGCTGTTTTTT. It encodes CAIAAGGGTGELFF. The rearrangement uses TRBV2 and TRBJ2-2; perhaps D is TRBD1 or TRBD2 (7 bases each). Per the germline V gene, CDR1 is SNHLY and CDR2 is FYNNEI. The CDR3 spans 14 residues. The V end was cut by 10 bases, the J end by 4 bases, with 16 bases between.

The gene calls are TRBV7-8 and TRBJ2-7; D is perhaps TRBD1 (6 bases). CDR1 is SGHVS and CDR2 is FQNEAQ in the germline V gene. The CDR3 is made up of 18 amino acids. The germline V and J ends were trimmed by 1 base and 6 bases, with 25 bases remaining between them. CDR3 DNA: TGTGCCAGCAGCTTAGGCGCATGGACGGACCTGTTAGGGGGCGAGCAGTACTTC. It encodes CASSLGAWTDLLGGEQYF.

This clonotype was picked up a small number of times. CDR3 amino acids: CASSLRTPPNEQFF. In DNA form, the CDR3 reads TGTGCCAGCAGCTTACGTACGCCGCCCAATGAGCAGTTCTTC. The chain links TRBV7-9 to TRBJ2-1, with no clear D. Between the trimmed V and J ends, which lost 2 bases and 6 bases, there was a span of 11 bases. The CDR3 runs 14 residues. Germline V CDR1 and CDR2: SEHNR, FQNEAQ (reference sequence).

Worth noting for this clonotype: A much bigger clone sits one base away, suggesting this may be a read error. Because the CDR3 is missing its conserved closing phenylalanine or tryptophan, this is likely a read error. Because the CDR3's place on the DNA is in doubt, the DNA is left out and the CDR3 is given as listed by TCRdb. This chain uses TRBV7-2 with TRBJ2-5; TRBD1, the table's D call, was not compared with the DNA. The CDR3 length equals 14 residues, ends included. The germline V gene encodes CDR1 SGHTA and CDR2 FQGNSA. This chain's CDR3 is CASSLENRMGVKYS.

The genes are TRBV2 and TRBJ2-3; TRBD2 aligns across 8 bases. This CDR3 spans 14 amino acids. V dropped 3 bases and J dropped 4; count of bases not matched to a gene: 3. Per germline, CDR1 SNHLY and CDR2 FYNNEI. CDR3 loop: CASSDPGGADTQYF. CDR3 in DNA: TGTGCCAGCAGTGACCCCGGGGGGGCAGATACGCAGTATTTT.

The V gene is TRBV19, the J gene TRBJ2-7; D perhaps matches TRBD2 (6 bases). Trimming left V 3 bases short and J 2 bases short, with 14 bases between. The length of the CDR3 is 15 residues. Germline CDR1 and CDR2: LNHDA and SQIVND (reference sequence). CDR3 residues: CASSIMGGSTYEQYF. The CDR3, as DNA: TGTGCCAGTAGTATTATGGGAGGCAGCACCTACGAGCAGTACTTC. Looking up the rest from reference TRBV19 and TRBJ2-7 gives the full variable domain: DGGITQSPKYLFRKEGQNVTLSCEQNLNHDAMYWYRQDPGQGLRLIYYSQIVNDFQKGDIAEGYSVSREKKESFPLTVTSAQKNPTAFYLCASSIMGGSTYEQYFGPGTRLTVT.

This clonotype was observed many times. V is TRBV7-8 and J is TRBJ1-1, with D unresolved. Deletions cut 11 bases from V and 0 bases from J, with 19 bases between. Germline CDR1 SGHVS, CDR2 FQNEAQ. The CDR3 has 15 residues. CDR3 residues: CACRLTESMNTEAFF. DNA of the CDR3: TGTGCCTGTCGACTCACGGAGTCTATGAACACTGAAGCTTTCTTT.

V usage is TRBV7-9 and J usage is TRBJ1-1, with D tentatively TRBD1 (5 bases). Deletions cut 11 bases from V and 0 bases from J, with 13 bases between. The CDR3 consists of 13 residues. Germline-derived CDR1 and CDR2 are SEHNR and FQNEAQ (reference sequence). The DNA for the CDR3 is TGTGCCGGCGATGGGGGATTGAACACTGAAGCTTTCTTT. This encodes CAGDGGLNTEAFF.

Only a few counts were recorded for this clonotype. This rearrangement joins TRBV12-3 or TRBV12-4 to TRBJ1-5, with D perhaps TRBD1 (5 bases). Between the trimmed V and J ends, which lost 1 base and 0 bases, there was a span of 10 bases. There are 16 residues in the CDR3. This chain's CDR3 is CASSLGGPNSNQPQHF. The CDR3 nucleotides read TGTGCCAGCAGTTTAGGGGGACCTAATAGCAATCAGCCCCAGCATTTT.